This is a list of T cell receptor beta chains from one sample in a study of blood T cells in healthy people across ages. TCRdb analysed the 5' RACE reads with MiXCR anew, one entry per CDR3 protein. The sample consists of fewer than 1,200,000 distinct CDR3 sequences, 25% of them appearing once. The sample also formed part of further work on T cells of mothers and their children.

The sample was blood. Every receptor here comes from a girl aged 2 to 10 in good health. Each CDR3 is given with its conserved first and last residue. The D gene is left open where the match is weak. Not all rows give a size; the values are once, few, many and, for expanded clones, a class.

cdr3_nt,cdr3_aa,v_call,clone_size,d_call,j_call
TGCGCCAGCAGCTTTTACACGGGAGGTGGAGAGACCCAGTACTTC,CASSFYTGGGETQYF,TRBV5-1,few,TRBD2,TRBJ2-5
TGTGCCAGCAGCTTATATGGCAGGGGAATGGAGAGGTACTTC,CASSLYGRGMERYF,TRBV7-9,few,.,TRBJ2-5
TGTGCCAGCTCGGCGGTTAGCTCCTACAATGAGCAGTTCTTC,CASSAVSSYNEQFF,TRBV28,.,.,TRBJ2-1
TGTGCCAGCAGCTTAGAGGGAGGGTTGAACACTGAAGCTTTCTTT,CASSLEGGLNTEAFF,TRBV7-9,few,.,TRBJ1-1
TGTGCCAGCAGTCCTAGGGAGTTCACTGAAGCTTTCTTT,CASSPREFTEAFF,TRBV5-5,.,.,TRBJ1-1
TGTGCCAGCAGTTTGGAGACAGGGGGTGCCTACGAGCAGTACTTC,CASSLETGGAYEQYF,TRBV28,few,TRBD1,TRBJ2-7
TGTGCCAGCAGCTTTATTTGGGACTCAGCAGGAGATACGCAGTATTTT,CASSFIWDSAGDTQYF,TRBV7-9,few,.,TRBJ2-3
TGTGCCAGCAGCTTGGTGACGGAGAGGGCAGATACGCAGTATTTT,CASSLVTERADTQYF,TRBV11-2,.,.,TRBJ2-3
TGTGCCAGCAGTGAGGGACACCTGATTAGCACAGATACGCAGTATTTT,CASSEGHLISTDTQYF,TRBV2,.,.,TRBJ2-3
TGCAGTGCTATTAGCGGGGGGGCCATACAGTATTTT,CSAISGGAIQYF,TRBV20-1,.,TRBD2,TRBJ2-3
TGTGCCAGCAGCGCGCGACAGACTGGCTTAACCGGGGAGCTGTTTTTT,CASSARQTGLTGELFF,TRBV11-2,.,.,TRBJ2-2
TGTGCCAGCAGCTTCACCGGACAGAACTATGGCTACACCTTC,CASSFTGQNYGYTF,TRBV7-9,few,.,TRBJ1-2
TGCAGCGTTGATGCTGGGACAGGGTATACCTACGAGCAGTACTTC,CSVDAGTGYTYEQYF,TRBV29-1,.,TRBD1,TRBJ2-7
TGCAGCGTTGCCAGCGTAACCGGGGAGCTGTTTTTT,CSVASVTGELFF,TRBV29-1,.,.,TRBJ2-2
TGTGCCATCAGTGAGTTGTTGGGTTCCTATAATTCACCCCTCCACTTT,CAISELLGSYNSPLHF,TRBV10-3,few,.,TRBJ1-6
TGTGCCAGCAGGGGAGACATCGACGGAGAGACCCAGTACTTC,CASRGDIDGETQYF,TRBV11-1,.,.,TRBJ2-5
TGTGCCAGCAGCCTTAATAGCGGGATGAGCTCCTACGAGCAGTACTTC,CASSLNSGMSSYEQYF,TRBV4-2,.,TRBD2,TRBJ2-7
TGTGCCAGCAGTCTCTATGGGTCCCCCACCGGGGGTTCACCCCTCCACTTT,CASSLYGSPTGGSPLHF,TRBV6-1,few,.,TRBJ1-6
TGTGCCAGCAGTCCCTTAAATATCCGCGGGGGCGAGCAGTACTTC,CASSPLNIRGGEQYF,TRBV2,.,TRBD2,TRBJ2-7
TGCAGCGTTTGGAGTGGGTTGGGCTCCTACGAGCAGTACTTC,CSVWSGLGSYEQYF,TRBV29-1,few,.,TRBJ2-7
TGTGCCAGCGCTTCCGACGGATCAGATACGCAGTATTTT,CASASDGSDTQYF,TRBV9,few,.,TRBJ2-3
TGTGCCAGCAGCTCCAATTTAGCGGGAGCCAAAAACATTCAGTACTTC,CASSSNLAGAKNIQYF,TRBV11-3,.,TRBD2,TRBJ2-4
TGTGCCACCAGGGGATGGGGGAACACTGAGGCTTTCTTT,CATRGWGNTEAFF,TRBV24-1,.,.,TRBJ1-1
TGTGCCAGCAGTTACGTCGAGTACACTGAAGCTTTCTTT,CASSYVEYTEAFF,TRBV6-2/TRBV6-3,.,.,TRBJ1-1
TGTGCCAGCAGCCCTTCTGGGACAGGGACGTTCGAGGGGGAGACCCAGTACTTC,CASSPSGTGTFEGETQYF,TRBV7-9,.,TRBD1,TRBJ2-5
TGCGCCAGCAGTGACCCGGGACTAAGCTACGAGCAGTACTTC,CASSDPGLSYEQYF,TRBV10-2,.,TRBD2,TRBJ2-7
TGTGCCAGCACCCCTGGGTATTTTAGCACAGATACGCAGTATTTT,CASTPGYFSTDTQYF,TRBV28,.,.,TRBJ2-3
TGTGCCAGCAGCGGGATACAGGGGGGTATCGCTGAAGCTTTCTTT,CASSGIQGGIAEAFF,TRBV6-2/TRBV6-3,.,TRBD1,TRBJ1-1
TGTGCCATCCTACCGACAGGGGCGTCGGAGCAGTACTTC,CAILPTGASEQYF,TRBV12-3/TRBV12-4,.,TRBD1,TRBJ2-7
TGTGCCAGCAGTCCTTCAGGGGGTTCCGGGGAGCTGTTTTTT,CASSPSGGSGELFF,TRBV12-3/TRBV12-4,.,TRBD1,TRBJ2-2
TGTGCCAGCAGTTTATTGGTGGGCGAAAGCTCCTACGAGCAGTACTTC,CASSLLVGESSYEQYF,TRBV27,.,.,TRBJ2-7
TGCAGCGTTGAACACAGGCTAGTGAACACTGAAGCTTTCTTT,CSVEHRLVNTEAFF,TRBV29-1,few,.,TRBJ1-1
TGTGCCAGCAGCTTCTTTTGGGCGGGCTCATTCGCAGATACGCAGTATTTT,CASSFFWAGSFADTQYF,TRBV11-2,.,.,TRBJ2-3
TGTGCCAGCAGTGGTCAAGCGGGGGGCAGGGAGACCCAGTACTTC,CASSGQAGGRETQYF,TRBV2,.,TRBD2,TRBJ2-5
TGTGCCAGCAGCTTTTCCGTTCGGAACACCGGGGAGCTGTTTTTT,CASSFSVRNTGELFF,TRBV7-9,.,.,TRBJ2-2
TGCGCCAGCAGCCTGACTCCAAACAGGGGGGGAGAATCTGGGGCCAACGTCCTGACTTTC,CASSLTPNRGGESGANVLTF,TRBV5-1,.,.,TRBJ2-6
TGTGCCAGCAGTCTTCTTACTAGCGGGGGGTCCTACAATGAGCAGTTCTTC,CASSLLTSGGSYNEQFF,TRBV6-1,.,TRBD2,TRBJ2-1
TGTGCCAGCAGCGTAGGGACAGCCGAAAAACTGTTTTTT,CASSVGTAEKLFF,TRBV9,few,.,TRBJ1-4
TGCAGTGCTAGCTCCGGGGACTTTTACGAGCAGTACTTC,CSASSGDFYEQYF,TRBV20-1,.,.,TRBJ2-7
TGCAGCGTTGTATCCCTAGCGGGAGGCATGGGCGAGCAGTACTTC,CSVVSLAGGMGEQYF,TRBV29-1,.,TRBD2,TRBJ2-7
TGTGCCAGCAGTCCCTCCGGGACAGTGAATGAAAAACTGTTTTTT,CASSPSGTVNEKLFF,TRBV28,few,TRBD1,TRBJ1-4
TGCAGCGTTGAAGTAGCGGGAGGCTACGAGCAGTACTTC,CSVEVAGGYEQYF,TRBV29-1,.,TRBD2,TRBJ2-7